This TCR beta chain was retrieved from a study of T cell responses to AZD1222 COVID-19 vaccine. Broader study findings: The number of AZD1222 recipients seropositive at baseline was only five to seven.

CDR3 length equals 16 residues. In the case of this clone: Its matching antigen is unknown.

Generated by immunoSEQ multiplex PCR, the TCRdb table keeps only in-frame clones and is missing some. The sample records about 180,000 clones, about 90% being singletons. Samples with a second dose at about 4 or about 12 weeks were pooled together. Here the sequenced sample was peripheral blood, taken 28 days after the second AZD1222 dose. The chain joins TRBV21-1 to TRBJ2-3; TRBD2 is the table's D call and was not checked against the DNA. TRBV21-1 is a documented pseudogene. The clonotype comes from an adult who received the AZD1222 COVID-19 vaccine. CDR3 nucleotide sequence: TGTGCCAGCAGCAAAGATGAGCGGGGGCACACAGATACGCAGTATTTT. It specifies CASSKDERGHTDTQYF.